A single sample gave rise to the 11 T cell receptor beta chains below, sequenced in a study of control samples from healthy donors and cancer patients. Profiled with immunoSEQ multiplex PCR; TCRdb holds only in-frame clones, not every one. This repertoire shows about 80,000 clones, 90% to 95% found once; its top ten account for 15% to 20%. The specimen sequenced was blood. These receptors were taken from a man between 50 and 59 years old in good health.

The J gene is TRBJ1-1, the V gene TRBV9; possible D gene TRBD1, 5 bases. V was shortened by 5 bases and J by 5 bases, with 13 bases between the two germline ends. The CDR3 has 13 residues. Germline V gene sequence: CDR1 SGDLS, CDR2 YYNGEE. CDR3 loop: CASSADSATEAFF. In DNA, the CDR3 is TGTGCCAGCAGTGCCGACAGCGCTACTGAAGCTTTCTTT.

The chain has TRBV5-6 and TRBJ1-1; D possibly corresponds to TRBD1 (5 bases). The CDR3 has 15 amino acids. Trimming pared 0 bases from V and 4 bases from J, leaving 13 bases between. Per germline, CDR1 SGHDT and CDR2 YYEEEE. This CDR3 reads CASSLAMEGTTEAFF. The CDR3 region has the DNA TGTGCCAGCAGCTTGGCCATGGAGGGGACCACTGAAGCTTTCTTT.

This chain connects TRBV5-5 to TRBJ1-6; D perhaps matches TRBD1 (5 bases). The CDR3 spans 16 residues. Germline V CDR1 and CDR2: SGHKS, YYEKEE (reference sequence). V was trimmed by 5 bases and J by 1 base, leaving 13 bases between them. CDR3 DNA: TGTGCCAGCAGGATGGAGGGGTGGTCCTATAATTCACCCCTCCACTTT. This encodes CASRMEGWSYNSPLHF.

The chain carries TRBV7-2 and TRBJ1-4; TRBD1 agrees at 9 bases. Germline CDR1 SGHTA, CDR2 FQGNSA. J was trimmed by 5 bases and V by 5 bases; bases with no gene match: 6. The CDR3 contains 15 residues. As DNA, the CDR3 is TGTGCCAGCAGCGGACCCGGGACAGGGAATGAAAAACTGTTTTTT. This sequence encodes CASSGPGTGNEKLFF.

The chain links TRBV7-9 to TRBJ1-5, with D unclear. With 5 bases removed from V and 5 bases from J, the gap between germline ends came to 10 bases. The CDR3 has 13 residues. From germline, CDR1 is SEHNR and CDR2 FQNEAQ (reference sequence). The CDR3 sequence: CASSDGVYQPQHF. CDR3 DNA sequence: TGTGCCAGCAGCGACGGGGTTTATCAGCCCCAGCATTTT.

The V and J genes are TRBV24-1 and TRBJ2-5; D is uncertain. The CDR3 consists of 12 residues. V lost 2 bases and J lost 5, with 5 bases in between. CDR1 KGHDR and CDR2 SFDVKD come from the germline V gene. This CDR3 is CATSDSLETQYF. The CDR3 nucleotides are TGTGCCACCAGTGATTCCCTCGAGACCCAGTACTTC.

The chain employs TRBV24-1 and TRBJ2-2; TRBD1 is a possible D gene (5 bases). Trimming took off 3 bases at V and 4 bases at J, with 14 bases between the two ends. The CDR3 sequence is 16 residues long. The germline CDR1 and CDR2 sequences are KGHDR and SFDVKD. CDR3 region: CATSDQHRQTTGELFF. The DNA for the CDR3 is TGTGCCACCAGTGATCAACATCGACAGACCACCGGGGAGCTGTTTTTT.

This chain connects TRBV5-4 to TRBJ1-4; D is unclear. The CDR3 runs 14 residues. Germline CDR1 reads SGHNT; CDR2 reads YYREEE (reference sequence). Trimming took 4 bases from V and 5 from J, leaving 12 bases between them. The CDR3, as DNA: TGTGCCAGCAGCATAGGGTTTACCAATGAAAAACTGTTTTTT. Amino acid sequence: CASSIGFTNEKLFF.

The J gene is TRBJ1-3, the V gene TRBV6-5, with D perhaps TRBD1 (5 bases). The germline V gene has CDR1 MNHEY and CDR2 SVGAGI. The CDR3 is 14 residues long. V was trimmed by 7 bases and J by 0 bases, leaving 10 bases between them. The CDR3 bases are TGTGCCAGCATTCCGGGACTCTCTGGAAACACCATATATTTT. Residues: CASIPGLSGNTIYF.

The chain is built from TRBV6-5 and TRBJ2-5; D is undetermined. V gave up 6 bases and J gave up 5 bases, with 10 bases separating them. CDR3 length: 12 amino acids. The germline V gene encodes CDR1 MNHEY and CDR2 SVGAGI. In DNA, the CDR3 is TGTGCCAGCAGAACAATATCGGAGACCCAGTACTTC. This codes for CASRTISETQYF.

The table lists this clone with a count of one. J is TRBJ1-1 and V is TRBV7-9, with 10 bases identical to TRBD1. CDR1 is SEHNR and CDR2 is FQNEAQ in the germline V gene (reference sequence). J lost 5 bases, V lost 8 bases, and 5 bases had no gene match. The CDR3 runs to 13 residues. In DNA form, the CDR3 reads TGTGCCAGCCGACAGGGGGCAGGAACTGAAGCTTTCTTT. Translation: CASRQGAGTEAFF.